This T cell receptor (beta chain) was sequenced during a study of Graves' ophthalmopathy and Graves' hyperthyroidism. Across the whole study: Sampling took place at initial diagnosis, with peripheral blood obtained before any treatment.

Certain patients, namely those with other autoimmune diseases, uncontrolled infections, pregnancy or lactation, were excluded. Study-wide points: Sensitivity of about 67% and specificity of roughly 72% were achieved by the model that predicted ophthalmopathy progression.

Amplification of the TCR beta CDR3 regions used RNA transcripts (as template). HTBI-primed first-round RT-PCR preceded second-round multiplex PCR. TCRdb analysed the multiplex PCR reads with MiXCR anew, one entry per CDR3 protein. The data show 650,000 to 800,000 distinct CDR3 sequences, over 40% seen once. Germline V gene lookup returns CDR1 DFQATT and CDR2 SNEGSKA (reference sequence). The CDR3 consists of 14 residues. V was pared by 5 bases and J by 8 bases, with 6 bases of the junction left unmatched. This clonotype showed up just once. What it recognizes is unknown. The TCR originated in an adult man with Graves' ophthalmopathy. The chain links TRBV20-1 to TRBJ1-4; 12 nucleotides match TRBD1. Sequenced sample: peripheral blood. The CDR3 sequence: CSAGTGGAGEKLFF. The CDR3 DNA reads TGCAGTGCTGGGACAGGGGGCGCTGGCGAAAAACTGTTTTTT.